The present entry profiles one TCR beta chain with its context. The CDR3 is 16 amino acids. Germline trimming cut 3 bases from V and 6 bases from J; bases unmatched to any gene: 5. Germline CDR1 is SEHNR and CDR2 is FQNEAQ (reference sequence). The authors' processing: Amplification with reference gene primers provided the estimates of nucleated cell counts. Repertoires were generated with immunoSEQ multiplex PCR, while TCRdb's copy carries only in-frame clones and drops some. V and J calls and clone size are as listed in that table; D and trimming were resolved from the DNA. The sample has just over 25,000 clones; 80% to 90% are singletons. The sample belongs to a study of blood T cell repertoires in COVID-19. Study-level information: Samples taken during acute and convalescent COVID-19 were collected in the United States, Italy and Spain. In each case, the material was cDNA or gDNA derived from T cells, B-cell-depleted T cells, or PBMCs.

The receptor was isolated from an older man with acute or convalescent COVID-19. Sequenced material: peripheral blood. The gene calls are TRBV7-9 and TRBJ2-3; 14 bases are a match to TRBD2. The CDR3 spells CASSLGTSGSPDTQYF. Written as DNA, the CDR3 is TGTGCCAGCAGCTTGGGGACTAGCGGGAGTCCGGATACGCAGTATTTT.